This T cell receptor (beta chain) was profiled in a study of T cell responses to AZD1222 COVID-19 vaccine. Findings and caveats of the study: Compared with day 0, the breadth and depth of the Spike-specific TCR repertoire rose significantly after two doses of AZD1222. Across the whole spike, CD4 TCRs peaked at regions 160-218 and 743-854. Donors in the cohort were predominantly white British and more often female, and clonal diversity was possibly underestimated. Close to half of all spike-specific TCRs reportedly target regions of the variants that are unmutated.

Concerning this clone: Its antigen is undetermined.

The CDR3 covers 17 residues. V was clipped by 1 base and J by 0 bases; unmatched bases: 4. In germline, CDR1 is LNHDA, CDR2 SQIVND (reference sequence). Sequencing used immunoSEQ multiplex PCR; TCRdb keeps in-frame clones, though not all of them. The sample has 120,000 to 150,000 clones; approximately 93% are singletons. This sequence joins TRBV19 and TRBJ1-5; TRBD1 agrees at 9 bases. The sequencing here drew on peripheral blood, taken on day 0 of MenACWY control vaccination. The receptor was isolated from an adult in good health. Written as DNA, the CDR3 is TGTGCCAGTAGTATAGTGTTGGACAGGGGTAGCAATCAGCCCCAGCATTTT. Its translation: CASSIVLDRGSNQPQHF.